The 3 T cell receptor beta chains below were found in one sample sequenced in a study of OX40 agonist ivuxolimab in advanced cancers. Profiling relied on immunoSEQ multiplex PCR, and the TCRdb table lists in-frame clones only, not all of them. The sample has about 58,000 clones, 80% to 90% seen once. Here the sequenced sample was CD4+ or CD8+ T cells sorted from blood, taken in a trial of the OX40 agonist ivuxolimab. These receptors were collected from an adult with an advanced solid tumor such as melanoma, head and neck, liver or kidney cancer.

The rearrangement uses TRBV6-6 and TRBJ2-5, with D tentatively TRBD2 (5 bases). V dropped 3 bases and J dropped 2 bases, with 10 bases sitting between them. This CDR3 region has 14 residues. The germline V gene encodes CDR1 MNHNY and CDR2 SVGAGI (reference sequence). CDR3 residues: CASSYFGGQETQYF. CDR3 sequence (DNA): TGTGCCAGCAGTTATTTCGGAGGACAAGAGACCCAGTACTTC.

The J gene is TRBJ1-3, the V gene TRBV15; tentatively, D is TRBD1 (6 bases). CDR1 and CDR2 (germline): LNHNV, YYDKDF (reference sequence). The V and J ends lost 5 bases and 2 bases respectively, with 13 bases between them. The CDR3 contains 15 residues. The CDR3 sequence is CATSPDSSTGNTIYF. CDR3 coding DNA: TGTGCCACCAGCCCGGACAGTTCTACTGGAAACACCATATATTTT.

This clone was seen just once. The rearrangement joins TRBV5-6 to TRBJ2-7; possible D gene TRBD2, 6 bases. The CDR3 runs 15 residues. Trimming took off 6 bases at V and 2 bases at J, with 18 bases between the two ends. The germline V gene encodes CDR1 SGHDT and CDR2 YYEEEE. The CDR3 nucleotides are TGTGCCAGCACCCTAGGAGGGCTAGCGCCCTACGAGCAGTACTTC. Amino acid sequence: CASTLGGLAPYEQYF.